Each of the 13 T cell receptor beta chains below was sequenced from the same sample in a study of blood T cell repertoires in COVID-19. Produced via immunoSEQ multiplex PCR; TCRdb's table is partial and in-frame only. The sample contains 150,000 or so clones, roughly 90% of which appear only once. The sequenced sample was PBMCs or T cells enriched from blood (not recorded which). The receptors shown here come from a human donor with acute COVID-19. The donor label of this sample is uncertain.

The chain is built from TRBV27 and TRBJ1-6, with 7 bases fitting TRBD1. The CDR3 totals 15 residues. V was clipped by 4 bases and J by 7 bases; unmatched bases: 7. Germline V lookup: CDR1 MNHEY, CDR2 SMNVEV (reference sequence). DNA for the CDR3: TGTGCCAGCAGTTACAGGGGTGATAGAAATTCACCCCTCCACTTT. It specifies CASSYRGDRNSPLHF.

The table lists this clone with a count of one. V is TRBV7-7 and J is TRBJ2-3; a possible D gene is TRBD2 (6 bases). CDR3 length equals 16 residues. Germline loops: CDR1 SSHAT, CDR2 FNYEAQ (reference sequence). Trimming stripped 5 bases from V and 0 bases from J, with 15 bases between. As DNA, the CDR3 is TGTGCCAGCAGCCCTGTCGTCGGAGGGAGCACAGATACGCAGTATTTT. It translates to CASSPVVGGSTDTQYF.

The chain employs TRBV3-1 (or the pseudogene TRBV3-2) and TRBJ2-1, with 8 bases identical to TRBD2. This CDR3 contains 11 residues. CDR1 is LGHDT and CDR2 is YNNKEL in the germline V gene (reference sequence). The ends lost 8 bases at V and 9 bases at J; junction bases unmatched: 3. CDR3 in DNA: TGTGCCAGCGTGCGGGGGGTTGAGCAGTTCTTC. This codes for CASVRGVEQFF.

This clone has just a few counts. This CDR3 is also generated by other DNA sequences in the sample. The J gene is TRBJ1-4, the V gene TRBV4-1; D might be TRBD1 (5 bases). This CDR3 contains 14 residues. Germline loops: CDR1 MGHRA, CDR2 YSYEKL. With 1 base removed from V and 3 bases from J, the gap between germline ends came to 6 bases. The CDR3 sequence is CASSQGGANEKLFF. In DNA form, the CDR3 reads TGCGCCAGCAGCCAAGGGGGCGCTAATGAAAAACTGTTTTTT.

This clone was detected only a few times. The chain has TRBV7-2 and TRBJ1-1, with TRBD1 matching over 10 bases. The V segment lost 5 bases and the J segment 8 bases; nucleotides outside the gene matches: 8. There are 14 residues in the CDR3. Germline-derived CDR1 and CDR2 are SGHTA and FQGNSA. The CDR3 region has the DNA TGTGCCAGCAGCCACCGGGACAGGGGCGGGGAAGCTTTCTTT. Protein product: CASSHRDRGGEAFF.

V usage is TRBV5-6 and J usage is TRBJ1-2, with 8 positions matching TRBD1. Germline CDR1 and CDR2: SGHDT and YYEEEE. V shed 3 bases, J shed 4 bases, and the junction held 11 bases outside the gene matches. CDR3 size: 16 residues. CDR3 sequence: CASSSQRTGPLYGYTF. The CDR3 DNA reads TGTGCCAGCAGCTCCCAACGGACAGGGCCCCTCTATGGCTACACCTTC.

This chain uses TRBV27 with TRBJ2-7; TRBD1 agrees at 9 bases. Germline trimming cut 3 bases from V and 2 bases from J; bases unmatched to any gene: 5. The CDR3 spans 15 residues. Germline-derived CDR1 and CDR2 are MNHEY and SMNVEV (reference sequence). The DNA of the CDR3 is TGTGCCAGCAGTTTCTCACAGGGGGCTACCTACGAGCAGTACTTC. Its protein product is CASSFSQGATYEQYF.

The V and J genes are TRBV6-5 and TRBJ2-7; D may be TRBD2 (6 bases). Germline CDR1 is MNHEY and CDR2 is SVGAGI. V was shortened by 7 bases and J by 5 bases, with 21 bases between the two germline ends. The length of the CDR3 is 15 residues. This CDR3 is CASIFPVGGRDEQYF. DNA for the CDR3: TGTGCCAGCATCTTTCCCGTGGGGGGTAGGGACGAGCAGTACTTC.

The chain has TRBV28 and TRBJ2-7; tentatively, D is TRBD2 (5 bases). Germline assignment: CDR1 MDHEN and CDR2 SYDVKM. V lost 4 bases, J lost 5 bases, and 18 bases lay in between. The CDR3 has 15 residues. CDR3 sequence: CASSSPSIGDNEQYF. CDR3 nucleotides: TGTGCCAGCAGTTCACCCTCAATCGGGGATAACGAGCAGTACTTC.

V gene TRBV6-5 combines with J gene TRBJ1-5; D may be TRBD1 (5 bases). This CDR3 comprises 13 residues. CDR1 is MNHEY and CDR2 is SVGAGI in the germline V gene. V was pared by 6 bases and J by 8 bases, with 14 bases between. The CDR3 nucleotides are TGTGCCAGCAGCAACGGGGGGTTGGAGCCCCAGCATTTT. Its translation: CASSNGGLEPQHF.

J is TRBJ1-1 and V is TRBV3-1 (or the pseudogene TRBV3-2); 7 nucleotides match TRBD1. J lost 5 bases, V lost 4 bases, and 4 bases had no gene match. The CDR3 spans 13 residues. Germline V gene lookup returns CDR1 LGHDT and CDR2 YNNKEL (reference sequence). The DNA of the CDR3 is TGTGCCAGCAGCCGAACAGGGGAGACTGAAGCTTTCTTT. Its translation is CASSRTGETEAFF.

The rearrangement links TRBV5-1 to TRBJ1-5; D is perhaps TRBD1 (5 bases). The CDR3 runs to 14 residues. Looked up from germline, CDR1 is SGHRS and CDR2 is YFSETQ. The V and J ends lost 2 bases and 2 bases respectively, with 8 bases between them. CDR3 sequence reads: CASSFQGGNQPQHF. CDR3 bases: TGCGCCAGCAGCTTCCAGGGCGGCAATCAGCCCCAGCATTTT.

The chain recombines TRBV2 with TRBJ1-1; D is possibly TRBD1 (5 bases). Between the trimmed V and J ends, which lost 6 bases and 4 bases, there was a span of 18 bases. In germline, CDR1 is SNHLY, CDR2 FYNNEI. This CDR3 is built from 15 residues. The CDR3 DNA follows: TGTGCCAGCAGCGAAAGTGAGTCAGGGCCCACTGAAGCTTTCTTT. Its translation is CASSESESGPTEAFF. Complete variable domain (other parts from reference TRBV2 and TRBJ1-1): EPEVTQTPSHQVTQMGQEVILRCVPISNHLYFYWYRQILGQKVEFLVSFYNNEISEKSEIFDDQFSVERPDGSNFTLKIRSTKLEDSAMYFCASSESESGPTEAFFGQGTRLTVV.